These 23 T cell receptor beta chains came from one sample sequenced in a study of T cells in Graves' hyperthyroidism and ophthalmopathy. Authors of the study amplified TCR beta CDR3 regions from RNA transcripts. The study used the HTBI primer set for a first-round RT-PCR of the TCR CDR3. One entry per CDR3 protein, called by TCRdb with MiXCR from the multiplex PCR reads. Among 30,000 to 35,000 distinct CDR3 sequences listed, about 52% were seen once. What was sequenced was blood. The receptor set was obtained from a middle-aged woman with Graves' ophthalmopathy.

The J gene is TRBJ1-1, the V gene TRBV7-2; 9 bases are a match to TRBD1. Germline trimming cut 5 bases from V and 5 bases from J; bases unmatched to any gene: 9. This CDR3 region has 15 residues. Per the germline V gene, CDR1 is SGHTA and CDR2 is FQGNSA. CDR3 in DNA: TGTGCCAGCAGCCGGAAGGGACAGGGCTCTACTGAAGCTTTCTTT. Residues: CASSRKGQGSTEAFF.

There are many counts of this clonotype. V and J are TRBV28 and TRBJ1-4; D unresolved. Per the germline V gene, CDR1 is MDHEN and CDR2 is SYDVKM. V shed 10 bases and J shed 4 bases, with 13 bases lying between them. The CDR3 length is 13 residues. CDR3 sequence (DNA): TGTGCCACCTACGAGGGCTTTAATGAAAAACTGTTTTTT. Translating gives CATYEGFNEKLFF.

This clonotype showed up many times. CDR3 bases: TGCGCCAGCAGCTTGCCCCAGGGGAACGGGGAGCTGTTTTTT. Encoded protein: CASSLPQGNGELFF. This chain joins TRBV5-1 and TRBJ2-2; D might be TRBD1 (6 bases). Germline CDR1 and CDR2: SGHRS and YFSETQ. Trimming left V 1 base short and J 7 bases short, with 11 bases between. This CDR3 spans 14 amino acids.

This clonotype was detected a few times. This chain joins TRBV28 and TRBJ2-3; perhaps TRBD1 as D (6 bases). The V gene's germline CDR1 is MDHEN and CDR2 SYDVKM. The germline V and J ends were trimmed by 5 bases and 2 bases, with 14 bases remaining between them. CDR3 length: 15 amino acids. The CDR3 bases are TGTGCCAGCAGTCCCGGGACACCTAACACAGATACGCAGTATTTT. Its translation: CASSPGTPNTDTQYF. Full variable domain (missing parts from reference TRBV28 and TRBJ2-3): DVKVTQSSRYLVKRTGEKVFLECVQDMDHENMFWYRQDPGLGLRLIYFSYDVKMKEKGDIPEGYSVSREKKERFSLILESASTNQTSMYLCASSPGTPNTDTQYFGPGTRLTVL.

This rearrangement joins TRBV24-1 to TRBJ1-2; 7 bases are a match to TRBD1. CDR3 length: 13 amino acids. V shed 5 bases and J 7 bases; nucleotides not matched to a gene: 6. Germline assignment: CDR1 KGHDR and CDR2 SFDVKD. The chain's CDR3 is CATSAVTGSGYTF. The CDR3 nucleotides are TGTGCCACCAGTGCCGTGACAGGGAGTGGCTACACCTTC.

About this clonotype itself: One end of the junction does not line up with germline, which may come from a read error. The V call is TRBV12-3 or TRBV12-4, the J call TRBJ1-2; D is ambiguous. The CDR3 runs to 13 residues. CDR3 nucleotides: TGTGTCAGCAGTACTGGGCCTCCGAGGGGCTACACCTTC. Protein sequence: CVSSTGPPRGYTF.

The rearrangement joins TRBV29-1 to TRBJ2-3; 9 bases fit TRBD2. CDR3 length: 15 residues. Per the germline V gene, CDR1 is SQVTM and CDR2 is ANQGSEA. V gave up 6 bases and J gave up 8 bases; unmatched junction bases: 15. CDR3 bases: TGCAGCGTCCTGACTAGCGGAGGCGGGTGGGGTACGCAGTATTTT. As protein: CSVLTSGGGWGTQYF.

V and J are TRBV24-1 and TRBJ2-3, with D perhaps TRBD1 (5 bases). V was shortened by 9 bases and J by 1 base, with 10 bases between the two germline ends. The CDR3 length is 13 residues. The germline gives CDR1 KGHDR, CDR2 SFDVKD. DNA of the CDR3: TGTGCCACCTCTAAGGGGCGCACAGATACGCAGTATTTT. Protein sequence: CATSKGRTDTQYF.

This chain links TRBV2 with TRBJ1-1; 7 bases line up with TRBD1. CDR1 is SNHLY, CDR2 FYNNEI, per germline. V was clipped by 8 bases and J by 11 bases; unmatched bases: 14. The CDR3 loop spans 13 amino acids. The CDR3 coding sequence is TGTGCCAGCTGCCCCGGACAGGTAAAAGCGGCTTTCTTT. This codes for CASCPGQVKAAFF.

Concerning this clonotype: A read error may explain this, as a much larger clone is one base away. The chain recombines TRBV12-3 or TRBV12-4 with TRBJ2-7; D perhaps matches TRBD1 (5 bases). V lost 5 bases and J lost 3, with 17 bases in between. This CDR3 contains 15 residues. The CDR3 bases are TGTGCCAGCAGTGGCGCGAACAGGTGTGACTACGAGCAGTACTTC. Its translation is CASSGANRCDYEQYF.

There are a few counts of this clonotype. Just one base apart from a much larger clone, this may be a read error. The chain carries TRBV6-5 and TRBJ2-1; the D gene is possibly TRBD1 (7 bases). The CDR3 covers 16 residues. The germline V gene encodes CDR1 MNHEY and CDR2 SVGAGI. CDR3 DNA: TGTGCCAGCAGACAAACCGGGACAGCGGGCGACTATGAGCAGTCCTTC. The encoded protein is CASRQTGTAGDYEQSF.

This clonotype was picked up many times. V is TRBV20-1 and J is TRBJ2-2, with D unclear. V lost 3 bases and J lost 4, with 6 bases in between. CDR1 and CDR2 (germline): DFQATT, SNEGSKA (reference sequence). The CDR3 contains 12 residues. The CDR3 region is CSASRLTGELFF. The DNA for the CDR3 is TGCAGTGCTAGCAGGCTCACCGGGGAGCTGTTTTTT.

The chain employs TRBV7-9 and TRBJ1-4; D not resolved. The germline V and J ends were trimmed by 8 bases and 4 bases, with 14 bases remaining between them. Germline CDR1 and CDR2: SEHNR and FQNEAQ (reference sequence). This CDR3 spans 14 amino acids. The CDR3 reads CASRPSLDNEKLFF. In DNA form, the CDR3 reads TGTGCCAGCCGTCCTAGCCTGGATAATGAAAAACTGTTTTTT.

DNA of the CDR3: TGTGCCAGCGCTTGCGGGACAGGGGGGAATGAGCAGTTCTTC. It translates to CASACGTGGNEQFF. This chain links TRBV2 with TRBJ2-1, with 11 bases that match TRBD1. Germline CDR1 reads SNHLY; CDR2 reads FYNNEI. Germline trimming cut 8 bases from V and 7 bases from J; bases unmatched to any gene: 7. CDR3 length equals 14 residues.

With regard to this clonotype: This is likely a read error, given that the CDR3 carries no conserved phenylalanine or tryptophan at its end. The DNA is left out, because the CDR3 cannot be placed on it with certainty; the CDR3 is given as TCRdb lists it. The genes are TRBV6-5 and TRBJ2-7; the listed D gene, TRBD2, was not tested against the DNA. Germline V gives CDR1 MNHEY, CDR2 SVGAGI. The CDR3 is made up of 15 amino acids, end residues included. The CDR3 loop reads CASSWDFPGTYERYS.

The V gene is TRBV20-1, the J gene TRBJ1-5; TRBD1 matches 7 bases. This CDR3 spans 14 amino acids. V was clipped by 3 bases and J by 3 bases; unmatched bases: 5. CDR1 is DFQATT and CDR2 is SNEGSKA in the germline V gene (reference sequence). The DNA of the CDR3 is TGCAGTGCTAGTGAAGGGGGCCCCAATCAGCCCCAGCATTTT. Amino acid sequence: CSASEGGPNQPQHF.

The chain employs TRBV19 and TRBJ1-1; D is undetermined. The CDR3 runs to 16 residues. Germline assignment: CDR1 LNHDA and CDR2 SQIVND (reference sequence). V was pared by 3 bases and J by 2 bases, with 16 bases between. This CDR3 is CASSIPPGEANTEAFF. The CDR3 DNA sequence: TGTGCCAGTAGTATTCCGCCAGGCGAGGCTAACACTGAAGCTTTCTTT.

In its sample, this clonotype was seen many times. V and J are TRBV19 and TRBJ1-5, with TRBD1 matching 8 bases. The V gene end was trimmed by 7 bases and the J gene end by 6 bases; junction bases not matched to a gene: 11. The CDR3 has 15 amino acids. Germline V lookup: CDR1 LNHDA, CDR2 SQIVND (reference sequence). The CDR3 bases are TGTGCCAGTAATCTTCCCACAGGGGGTAGTCAGCCCCAGCATTTT. It specifies CASNLPTGGSQPQHF.

This clonotype is termed medium-sized. V gene TRBV29-1 combines with J gene TRBJ2-3, with TRBD2 identical over 8 bases. From germline, CDR1 is SQVTM and CDR2 ANQGSEA. CDR3 size: 15 residues. The V gene end was trimmed by 6 bases and the J gene end by 3 bases; junction bases not matched to a gene: 11. The CDR3 protein is CSVGQAGVGTDTQYF. CDR3 nucleotide sequence: TGCAGCGTCGGACAAGCGGGAGTCGGTACAGATACGCAGTATTTT.

This clonotype was recorded only once. Given the absence of the conserved phenylalanine or tryptophan at the CDR3 end, a read error is likely. The chain recombines TRBV20-1 with TRBJ2-1, with a tentative D call TRBD1 (6 bases). V lost 7 bases, J lost 0 bases, and 19 bases lay in between. Germline assignment: CDR1 DFQATT and CDR2 SNEGSKA (reference sequence). CDR3 length equals 16 residues. In DNA form, the CDR3 reads TGCAGTGAATACGGACAGCGTCTTAACTCCTACAATGAGCAGTTCTCC. Protein: CSEYGQRLNSYNEQFS.

By share of the sample, this clonotype is medium-sized. The rearrangement links TRBV7-2 to TRBJ2-5, with 8 nucleotides matching TRBD1. The CDR3 consists of 14 residues. With V trimmed by 3 bases and J by 2 bases, 2 bases remained unmatched. CDR1 and CDR2 from the germline V gene are SGHTA and FQGNSA. The CDR3 nucleotides are TGTGCCAGCAGCTTGCGACAGGGGCAAGAGACCCAGTACTTC. This gives the protein CASSLRQGQETQYF.

The chain joins TRBV20-1 to TRBJ1-2; no clear D. Germline assignment: CDR1 DFQATT and CDR2 SNEGSKA (reference sequence). V lost 3 bases and J lost 4, with 18 bases in between. This CDR3 comprises 15 residues. The DNA of the CDR3 is TGCAGTGCTAGGAAGGGTGGATGGGGAGGCTATGGCTACACCTTC. Protein: CSARKGGWGGYGYTF.

This clonotype was observed a few times. V gene TRBV3-1 combines with J gene TRBJ2-3; 14 bases line up with TRBD2. The V gene end was trimmed by 3 bases and the J gene end by 4 bases; junction bases not matched to a gene: 12. Germline V gene sequence: CDR1 LGHDT, CDR2 YNNKEL (reference sequence). This CDR3 region has 19 residues. Here the CDR3 reads CASSHPGLAGVGGADTQYF. Written as DNA, the CDR3 is TGTGCCAGCAGCCACCCGGGACTAGCGGGAGTAGGGGGTGCAGATACGCAGTATTTT.